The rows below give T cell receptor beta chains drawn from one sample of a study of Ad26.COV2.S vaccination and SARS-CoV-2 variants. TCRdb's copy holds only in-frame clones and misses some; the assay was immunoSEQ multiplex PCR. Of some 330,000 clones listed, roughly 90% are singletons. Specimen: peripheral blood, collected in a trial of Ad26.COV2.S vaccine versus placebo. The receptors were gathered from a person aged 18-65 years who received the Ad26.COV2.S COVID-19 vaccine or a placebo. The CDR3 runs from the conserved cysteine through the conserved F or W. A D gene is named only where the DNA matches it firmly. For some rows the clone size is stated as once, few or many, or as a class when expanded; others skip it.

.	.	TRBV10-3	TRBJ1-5	TGTGCCATCAGTGTGGCGGGAGAAAATCAGCCCCAGCATTTT	CAISVAGENQPQHF
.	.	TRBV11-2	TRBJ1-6	TGTGCCAGCAGCCCCCTTTCTCTGGACTATAATTCACCCCTCCACTTT	CASSPLSLDYNSPLHF
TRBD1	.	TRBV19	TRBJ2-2	TGTGCCAGTAGTACTCCGGGACAGGGGATCGCCGGGGAGCTGTTTTTT	CASSTPGQGIAGELFF
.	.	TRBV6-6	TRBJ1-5	TGTGCCAGCACCTTTGCCCCAATCTGGCAGCCCCAGCATTTT	CASTFAPIWQPQHF
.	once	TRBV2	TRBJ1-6	TGTGCCAGCAGTGACGGGGGGAGCTCCTATAATTCACCCCTCCACTTT	CASSDGGSSYNSPLHF
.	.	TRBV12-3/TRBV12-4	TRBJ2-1	TGTGCCAGCAGTCCGATTGGGACCCAGCAGTTCTTC	CASSPIGTQQFF
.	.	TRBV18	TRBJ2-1	TGTGCCAGCTCACGTGGACAGATCGGCGTGGATGAGCAGTTCTTC	CASSRGQIGVDEQFF
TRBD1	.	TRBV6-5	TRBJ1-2	TGTGCCAGCAGTTACGGGACAGGGAACCTCTATGGCTACACCTTC	CASSYGTGNLYGYTF
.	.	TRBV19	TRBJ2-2	TGTGCCTCCAGCGACTCCTTCTCCGGGGAGCTGTTTTTT	CASSDSFSGELFF
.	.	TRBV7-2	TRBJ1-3	TGTGCCAGCAGCTTACTCGGGGCCACCTCTGGAAACACCATATATTTT	CASSLLGATSGNTIYF
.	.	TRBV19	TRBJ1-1	TGTGCCAGTAGTATATTACAGGGCGGTGAAGCTTTCTTT	CASSILQGGEAFF
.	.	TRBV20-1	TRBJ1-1	TGCAGTGCTAGACCTTACACTGAAGCTTTCTTT	CSARPYTEAFF
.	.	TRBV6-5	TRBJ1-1	TGTGCCAGCAGTTACTCGAGTATGAGGGGCACTGAAGCTTTCTTT	CASSYSSMRGTEAFF
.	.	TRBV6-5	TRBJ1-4	TGTGCCAGCAGTTACCATCAGGGAGTGATTGAAAAACTGTTTTTT	CASSYHQGVIEKLFF
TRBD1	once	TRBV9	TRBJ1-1	TGTGCCAGCAGCGTAGGTTCTGGACAGGGGGGAACTAACACTGAAGCTTTCTTT	CASSVGSGQGGTNTEAFF
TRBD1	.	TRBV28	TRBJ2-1	TGTGCCAGCAGCAGATTGGGACAGGGGATCTACAATGAGCAGTTCTTC	CASSRLGQGIYNEQFF
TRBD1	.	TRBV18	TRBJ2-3	TGTGCCAGCTCACCCTGGACAGGGGGCACAGATACGCAGTATTTT	CASSPWTGGTDTQYF
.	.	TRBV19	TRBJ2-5	TGTGCCAGTAGTATTGGGGGTAGGGAGACCCAGTACTTC	CASSIGGRETQYF
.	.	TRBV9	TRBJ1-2	TGTGCCAGCGGTCCATCCTATGGCTACACCTTC	CASGPSYGYTF
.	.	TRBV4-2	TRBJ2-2	TGTGCCAGCAGCCAAGATCATCAGGGTCCGAACACCGGGGAGCTGTTTTTT	CASSQDHQGPNTGELFF
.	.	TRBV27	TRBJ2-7	TGTGCCAGCAGTTTTTCAGGGCCCAACTACGAGCAGTACTTC	CASSFSGPNYEQYF
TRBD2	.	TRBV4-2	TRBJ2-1	TGTGCCAGCACCCGAATAGGACTAGCGGCAAACAATGAGCAGTTCTTC	CASTRIGLAANNEQFF
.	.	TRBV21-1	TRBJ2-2	TGTGCCAGCACCTTATGGCTACCTATCACCGGGGAGCTGTTTTTT	CASTLWLPITGELFF
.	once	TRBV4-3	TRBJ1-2	TGCGCCAGCAGCCAAGAAAAAGCCGTTATCCACACCTTC	CASSQEKAVIHTF
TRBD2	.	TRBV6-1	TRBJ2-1	TGTGCCAGCAGTGAACCCGGGACTAGCGATTCCAATGAGCAGTTCTTC	CASSEPGTSDSNEQFF
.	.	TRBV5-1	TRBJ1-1	TGCGCCAGCAGCTTGGATTTCTGGACAGCGAACACTGAAGCTTTCTTT	CASSLDFWTANTEAFF
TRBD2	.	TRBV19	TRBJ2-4	TGTGCCAGTAGTATTTCCATAGCGGGTAAGGGCATTCAGTACTTC	CASSISIAGKGIQYF
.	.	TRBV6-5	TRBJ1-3	TGTGCCACCCTAGACGTCTCTGGAAACACCATATATTTT	CATLDVSGNTIYF
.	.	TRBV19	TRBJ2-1	TGTGCCAGTAGTATTCCCCTGAGCTCCTACAATGAGCAGTTCTTC	CASSIPLSSYNEQFF
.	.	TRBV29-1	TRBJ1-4	TGCAGCGTTGATTTAGATGGAAAACTGTTTTTT	CSVDLDGKLFF
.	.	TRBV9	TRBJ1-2	TGTGCCAGCAGCGCACAACAGGAAAACTATGGCTACACCTTC	CASSAQQENYGYTF
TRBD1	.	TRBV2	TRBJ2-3	TGTGCCAGCAGTTATATTCGGACAGGGAGCGCCACAGATACGCAGTATTTT	CASSYIRTGSATDTQYF
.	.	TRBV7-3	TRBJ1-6	TGTGCCAGCAGCCCGACAGGCGGGGGAACTTCACCCCTCCACTTT	CASSPTGGGTSPLHF
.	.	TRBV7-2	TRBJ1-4	TGTGCCAGCAGCTTCGAGCCTAATGAAAAACTGTTTTTT	CASSFEPNEKLFF
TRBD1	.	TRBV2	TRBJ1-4	TGTGCCAGCAGAATCGGGACAGGGGGTAATGAAAAACTGTTTTTT	CASRIGTGGNEKLFF
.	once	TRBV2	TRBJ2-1	TGTGCCAGCAGCAGAGAAAGGGCCAATGAGCAGTTCTTC	CASSRERANEQFF
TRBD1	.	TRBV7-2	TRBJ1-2	TGTGCCAGCAAACCGGGACAGGGTCTTTTTGGCTACACCTTC	CASKPGQGLFGYTF
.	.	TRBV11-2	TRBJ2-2	TGTGCCAGCAGCGCCGAGGCATACGGCACCGGGGAGCTGTTTTTT	CASSAEAYGTGELFF
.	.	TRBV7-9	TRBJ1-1	TGTGCCAGCAGCCCCCCCACGAACGGAGGCACTGAAGCTTTCTTT	CASSPPTNGGTEAFF
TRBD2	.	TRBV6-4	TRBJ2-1	TGTGCCAGCAGTGGGACTAGCGATTACAATGAGCAGTTCTTC	CASSGTSDYNEQFF
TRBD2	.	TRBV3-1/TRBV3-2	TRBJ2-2	TGTGCCAGCAGCCCCCGGACTAGTCATACCGGGGAACTGTTTTTT	CASSPRTSHTGELFF
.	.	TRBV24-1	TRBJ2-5	TGTGCCACCAGTGAAACAGAACAAGAGACCCAGTACTTC	CATSETEQETQYF
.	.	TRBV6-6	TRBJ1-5	TGTGCCAGCAGTTACGGACAGCCTCCCGGGTTGGCCCAGCATTTT	CASSYGQPPGLAQHF
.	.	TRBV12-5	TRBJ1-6	TGTGCTAGTGGCGTCAGGGGTCAACCTTCACCCCTCCACTTT	CASGVRGQPSPLHF
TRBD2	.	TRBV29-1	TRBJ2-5	TGCAGCGCTCAGCTAGCGGGTAGGGGTGGGACCCAGTACTTC	CSAQLAGRGGTQYF
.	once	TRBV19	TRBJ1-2	TGTGCCAGTAGTATAAGCGGCCCTTATGGCTACACCTTC	CASSISGPYGYTF
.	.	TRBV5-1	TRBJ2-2	TGCGCCAGCAGCTTGTCCTACCCCCTCCATGTCCCCCCGACAGGGAGGGCCGGGGAGCTGTTTTTT	CASSLSYPLHVPPTGRAGELFF
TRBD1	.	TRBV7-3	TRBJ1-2	TGTGCCAGCAGCACGCGGACAGGGAGCGGCTACACCTTC	CASSTRTGSGYTF
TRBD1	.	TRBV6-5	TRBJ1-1	TGTGCCAGCAGCTACAGGGGGCGAGCTTTCTTT	CASSYRGRAFF
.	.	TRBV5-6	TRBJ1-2	TGTGCCAGCAGCTTGGCCGCGGGAGGAGCGTATGGCTACACCTTC	CASSLAAGGAYGYTF
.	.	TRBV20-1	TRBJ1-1	TGCAGTGCTAGAGTAAACACTGAAGCTTTCTTT	CSARVNTEAFF